One T cell receptor beta chain is described in this entry. The target antigen is unknown. This specimen belongs to a study of PD-1 blockade in classical Hodgkin lymphoma. Study outcomes and limitations: Newly diagnosed patients had diversity similar to the baseline diversity of complete responders.

Repertoires were generated with immunoSEQ multiplex PCR, while TCRdb's copy carries only in-frame clones and drops some. The sample holds around 90,000 clones, roughly 78% seen once. Time point described: cycle 4 day 1 (C4D1), after six to seven weeks of nivolumab. Every patient had relapsed following autologous stem cell transplantation, and cohorts differed in brentuximab vedotin exposure. There are 14 residues in the CDR3. Trimming cost V 2 bases and J 2 bases, with 10 bases left between them. Germline V gene lookup returns CDR1 MNHNY and CDR2 SVGAGI (reference sequence). The clonotype comes from a human donor with classical Hodgkin lymphoma. The specimen was peripheral blood mononuclear cells (PBMCs), collected before the fourth cycle of nivolumab. The J gene is TRBJ2-7, the V gene TRBV6-6, with D tentatively TRBD1 (5 bases). CDR3 residues: CASSYPGSPYEQYF. The CDR3, as DNA: TGTGCCAGCAGTTACCCAGGGTCCCCCTACGAGCAGTACTTC.